One TCR beta chain is described in this entry. Germline CDR1 reads KGHDR; CDR2 reads SFDVKD. V shed 5 bases and J shed 3 bases, with 10 bases lying between them. The CDR3 totals 13 residues. This record belongs to a study of blood T cell repertoires in COVID-19. Study-level background: Some COVID-19 samples were acute and others convalescent; all came from the United States, Italy and Spain.

Seattle's cohort entered during active infection and was followed longitudinally. As originally analysed: Quantification of nucleated cells was approximated via reference gene primer amplification. TCRdb's table, derived via immunoSEQ multiplex PCR, lists solely in-frame clones and lacks some. V and J calls and clone size follow that table, whereas D and trimming were derived from the DNA. Here the sample spans about 340,000 clones, 88% being singletons. The chain couples TRBV24-1 to TRBJ2-7, with D hard to call. This TCR derives from a woman in her 70s with COVID-19, enrolled during active disease. The source material was peripheral blood. The CDR3: CATSGANFYEQYF. The CDR3 DNA reads as TGTGCCACCAGTGGGGCGAATTTCTACGAGCAGTACTTC.